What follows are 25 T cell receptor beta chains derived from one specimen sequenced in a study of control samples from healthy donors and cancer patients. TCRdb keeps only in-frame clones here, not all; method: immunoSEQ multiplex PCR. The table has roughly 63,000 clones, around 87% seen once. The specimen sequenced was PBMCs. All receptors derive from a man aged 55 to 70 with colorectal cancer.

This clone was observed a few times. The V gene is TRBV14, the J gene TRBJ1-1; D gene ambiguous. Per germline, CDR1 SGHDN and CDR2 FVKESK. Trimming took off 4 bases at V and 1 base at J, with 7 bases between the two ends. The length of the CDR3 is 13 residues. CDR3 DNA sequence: TGTGCCAGCAGCCTCAACAGGAACACTGAAGCTTTCTTT. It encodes CASSLNRNTEAFF.

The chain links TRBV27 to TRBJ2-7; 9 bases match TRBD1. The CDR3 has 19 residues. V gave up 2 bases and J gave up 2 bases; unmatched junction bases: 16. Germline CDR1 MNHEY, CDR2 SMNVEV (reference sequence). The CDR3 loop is CASSLRRQTLGQGPYEQYF. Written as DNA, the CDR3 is TGTGCCAGCAGTTTACGGAGGCAAACGTTGGGACAGGGCCCCTACGAGCAGTACTTC.

The CDR3: CASTLGGGTDTQYF. The CDR3 nucleotides read TGTGCCAGCACCCTCGGGGGGGGCACAGATACGCAGTATTTT. J is TRBJ2-3 and V is TRBV9, with 8 positions matching TRBD2. V trimming: 6 bases; J trimming: 1 base; junction bases outside the gene matches: 4. Germline V lookup: CDR1 SGDLS, CDR2 YYNGEE. The CDR3 loop spans 14 amino acids.

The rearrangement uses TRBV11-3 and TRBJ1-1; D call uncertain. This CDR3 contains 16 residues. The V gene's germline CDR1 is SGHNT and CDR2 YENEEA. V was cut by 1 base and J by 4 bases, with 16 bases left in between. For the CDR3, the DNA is TGTGCCAGCAGCTTAGGGGAAGGGAATCCCGCCACTGAAGCTTTCTTT. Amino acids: CASSLGEGNPATEAFF. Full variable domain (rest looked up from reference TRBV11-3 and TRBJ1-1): EAGVVQSPRYKIIEKKQPVAFWCNPISGHNTLYWYLQNLGQGPELLIRYENEEAVDDSQLPKDRFSAERLKGVDSTLKIQPAELGDSAVYLCASSLGEGNPATEAFFGQGTRLTVV.

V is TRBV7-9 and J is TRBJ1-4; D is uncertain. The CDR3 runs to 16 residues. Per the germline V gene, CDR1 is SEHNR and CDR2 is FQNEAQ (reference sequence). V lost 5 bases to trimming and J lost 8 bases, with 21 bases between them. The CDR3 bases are TGTGCCAGCAGCCCCCTCGGACCCTGGGGAGGAGAAAAACTGTTTTTT. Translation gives CASSPLGPWGGEKLFF.

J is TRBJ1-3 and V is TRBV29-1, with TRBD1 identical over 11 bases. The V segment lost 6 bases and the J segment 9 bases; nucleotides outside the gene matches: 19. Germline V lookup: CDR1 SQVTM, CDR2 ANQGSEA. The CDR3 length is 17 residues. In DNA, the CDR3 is TGCAGCGTCGCGGACCGGACAGGGGGCCACCTACCGGGCACCATATATTTT. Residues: CSVADRTGGHLPGTIYF.

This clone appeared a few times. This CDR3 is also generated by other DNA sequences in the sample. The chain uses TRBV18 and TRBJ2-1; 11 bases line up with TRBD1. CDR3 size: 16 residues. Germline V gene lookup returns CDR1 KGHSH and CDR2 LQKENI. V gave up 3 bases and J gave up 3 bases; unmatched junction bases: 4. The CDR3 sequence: CASSPSGTGGYNEQFF. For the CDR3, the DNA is TGTGCCAGCTCACCTTCCGGGACAGGGGGCTACAATGAGCAGTTCTTC.

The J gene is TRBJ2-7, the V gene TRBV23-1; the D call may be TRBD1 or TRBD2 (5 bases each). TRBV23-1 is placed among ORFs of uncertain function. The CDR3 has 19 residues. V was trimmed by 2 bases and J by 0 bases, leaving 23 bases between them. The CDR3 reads CASSQADSIGHPSSYEQYF. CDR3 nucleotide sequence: TGCGCCAGCAGTCAAGCGGACTCGATTGGACACCCGAGCTCCTACGAGCAGTACTTC.

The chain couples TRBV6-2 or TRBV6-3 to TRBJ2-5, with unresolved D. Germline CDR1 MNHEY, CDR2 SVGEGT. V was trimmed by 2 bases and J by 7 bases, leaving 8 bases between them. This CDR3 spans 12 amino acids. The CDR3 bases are TGTGCCAGCAGTTACGATTGGGGGACCCAGTACTTC. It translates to CASSYDWGTQYF.

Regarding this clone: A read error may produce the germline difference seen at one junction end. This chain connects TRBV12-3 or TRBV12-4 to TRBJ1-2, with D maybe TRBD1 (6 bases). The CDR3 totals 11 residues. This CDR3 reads CASSLLFGQSF. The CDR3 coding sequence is TGTGCCAGCAGTTTACTATTTGGACAGAGCTTC.

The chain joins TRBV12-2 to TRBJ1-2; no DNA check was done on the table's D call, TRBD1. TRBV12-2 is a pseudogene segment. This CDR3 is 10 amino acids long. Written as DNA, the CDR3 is TGTGCAAGTCGCGACAGGGGAAAAACCTTC. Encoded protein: CASRDRGKTF.

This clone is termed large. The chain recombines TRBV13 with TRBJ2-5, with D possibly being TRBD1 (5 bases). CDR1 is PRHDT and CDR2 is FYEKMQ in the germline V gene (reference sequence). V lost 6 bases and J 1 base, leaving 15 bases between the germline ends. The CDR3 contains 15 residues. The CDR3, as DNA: TGTGCCAGCAGTATTACAGGTTCCCCCCAAGAGACCCAGTACTTC. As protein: CASSITGSPQETQYF.

The CDR3 DNA is TGTGCCAGCAGGCAATTTAGCGGGGGGGACGATGAGCAGTTCTTC. Protein product: CASRQFSGGDDEQFF. This chain joins TRBV2 and TRBJ2-1, with 11 bases lining up with TRBD2. The CDR3 sequence is 15 residues long. Germline V gene sequence: CDR1 SNHLY, CDR2 FYNNEI. J was trimmed by 8 bases and V by 6 bases; bases with no gene match: 9.

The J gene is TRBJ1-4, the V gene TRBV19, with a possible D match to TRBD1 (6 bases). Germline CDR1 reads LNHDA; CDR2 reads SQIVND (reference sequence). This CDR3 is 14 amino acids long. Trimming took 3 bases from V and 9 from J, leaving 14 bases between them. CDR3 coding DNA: TGTGCCAGTAGTATCCTAACAGGGAATAAAAAACTGTTTTTT. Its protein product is CASSILTGNKKLFF.

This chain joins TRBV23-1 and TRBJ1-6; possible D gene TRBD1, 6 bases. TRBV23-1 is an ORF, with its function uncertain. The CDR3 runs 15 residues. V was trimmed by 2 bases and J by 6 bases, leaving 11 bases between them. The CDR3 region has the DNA TGCGCCAGCAGTCAAGGGACATTAGGTAATTCACCCCTCCACTTT. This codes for CASSQGTLGNSPLHF.

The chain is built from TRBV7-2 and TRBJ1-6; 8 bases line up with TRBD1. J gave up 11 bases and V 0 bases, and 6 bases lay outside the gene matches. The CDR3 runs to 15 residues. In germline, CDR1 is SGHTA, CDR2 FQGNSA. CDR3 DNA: TGTGCCAGCAGCTTAGCCCCTTCGACAGGGGCACCCCTCCACTTT. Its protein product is CASSLAPSTGAPLHF. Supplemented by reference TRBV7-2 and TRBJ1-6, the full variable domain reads GAGVSQSPSNKVTEKGKDVELRCDPISGHTALYWYRQSLGQGLEFLIYFQGNSAPDKSGLPSDRFSAERTGGSVSTLTIQRTQQEDSAVYLCASSLAPSTGAPLHFGNGTRLTVT.

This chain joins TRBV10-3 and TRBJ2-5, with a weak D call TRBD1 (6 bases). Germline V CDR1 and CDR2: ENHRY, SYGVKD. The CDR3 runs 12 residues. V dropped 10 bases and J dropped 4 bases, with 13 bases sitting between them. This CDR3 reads CATAGDGETQYF. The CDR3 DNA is TGTGCCACCGCAGGGGACGGAGAGACCCAGTACTTC.

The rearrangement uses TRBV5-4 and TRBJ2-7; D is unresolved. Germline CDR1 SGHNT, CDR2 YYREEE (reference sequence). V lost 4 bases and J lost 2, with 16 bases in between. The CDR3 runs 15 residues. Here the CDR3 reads CASSQQGPEPYEQYF. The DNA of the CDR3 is TGTGCCAGCAGCCAACAAGGGCCAGAGCCCTACGAGCAGTACTTC.

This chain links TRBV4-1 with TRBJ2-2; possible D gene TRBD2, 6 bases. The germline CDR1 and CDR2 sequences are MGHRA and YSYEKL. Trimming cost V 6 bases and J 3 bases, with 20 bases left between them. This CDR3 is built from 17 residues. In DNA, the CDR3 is TGCGCCAGCAGTCCACCCCTGGGCGGGGCCTACACCGGGGAGCTGTTTTTT. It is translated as CASSPPLGGAYTGELFF.

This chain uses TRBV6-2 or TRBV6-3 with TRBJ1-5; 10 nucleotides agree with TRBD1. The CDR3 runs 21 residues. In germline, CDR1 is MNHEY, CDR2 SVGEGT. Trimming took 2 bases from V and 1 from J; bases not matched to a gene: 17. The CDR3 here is CASSYLFSGTGESRSNQPQHF. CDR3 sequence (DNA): TGTGCCAGCAGTTACCTCTTCTCCGGGACAGGGGAGAGTCGGAGCAATCAGCCCCAGCATTTT.

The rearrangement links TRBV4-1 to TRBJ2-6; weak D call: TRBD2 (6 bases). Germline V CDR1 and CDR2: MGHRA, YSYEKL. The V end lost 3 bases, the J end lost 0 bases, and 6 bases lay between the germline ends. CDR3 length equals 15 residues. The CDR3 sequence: CASSQGGSGANVLTF. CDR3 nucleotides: TGCGCCAGCAGCCAGGGGGGCTCTGGGGCCAACGTCCTGACTTTC.

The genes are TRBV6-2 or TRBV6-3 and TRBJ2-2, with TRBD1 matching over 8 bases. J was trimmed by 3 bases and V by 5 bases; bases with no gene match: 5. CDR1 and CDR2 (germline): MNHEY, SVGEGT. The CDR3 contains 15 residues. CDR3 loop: CASSKGQVYTGELFF. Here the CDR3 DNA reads TGTGCCAGCAGTAAGGGACAGGTTTACACCGGGGAGCTGTTTTTT.

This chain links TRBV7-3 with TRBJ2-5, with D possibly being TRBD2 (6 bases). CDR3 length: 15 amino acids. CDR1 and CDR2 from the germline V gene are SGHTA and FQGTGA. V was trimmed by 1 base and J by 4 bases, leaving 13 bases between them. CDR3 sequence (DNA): TGTGCCAGCAGCTTAATGCCGCGGGGTGCAGAGACCCAGTACTTC. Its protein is CASSLMPRGAETQYF. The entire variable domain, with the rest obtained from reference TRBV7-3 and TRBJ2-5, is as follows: GAGVSQTPSNKVTEKGKYVELRCDPISGHTALYWYRQSLGQGPEFLIYFQGTGAADDSGLPNDRFFAVRPEGSVSTLKIQRTERGDSAVYLCASSLMPRGAETQYFGPGTRLLVL.

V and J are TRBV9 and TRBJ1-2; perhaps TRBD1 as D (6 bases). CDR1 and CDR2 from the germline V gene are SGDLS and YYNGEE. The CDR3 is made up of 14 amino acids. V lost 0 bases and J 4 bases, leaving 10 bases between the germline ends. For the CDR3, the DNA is TGTGCCAGCAGCGTAGTACAGGGTGGCTATGGCTACACCTTC. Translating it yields CASSVVQGGYGYTF.

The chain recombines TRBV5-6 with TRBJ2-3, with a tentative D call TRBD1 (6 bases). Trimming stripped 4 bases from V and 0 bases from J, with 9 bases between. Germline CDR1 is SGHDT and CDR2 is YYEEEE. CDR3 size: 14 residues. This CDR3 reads CASSLRGSTDTQYF. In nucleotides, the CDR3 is TGTGCCAGCAGCCTCAGGGGTAGCACAGATACGCAGTATTTT.